The subject of this entry is one T cell receptor beta chain. V was shortened by 2 bases and J by 1 base, with 5 bases between the two germline ends. The CDR3 extends over 13 amino acids. These data come from a study of blood T cell repertoires in COVID-19. Whole-study context: Sites across the United States, Italy and Spain contributed samples from acute and convalescent COVID-19. The cDNA or gDNA used as material had been derived from T cells, B-cell-depleted T cells, or PBMCs.

This table comes from immunoSEQ multiplex PCR, and its TCRdb copy is limited to in-frame clones, with some not included. This sample has 300,000 or so clones; more than 80% occur once, and the top ten carry roughly 3.6%. The rearrangement links TRBV12-3 or TRBV12-4 to TRBJ1-1; D uncertain. The clonotype was recovered from a woman aged 40 to 55 with acute or convalescent COVID-19. The sequencing input was peripheral blood. As DNA, the CDR3 is TGTGCCAGCAGTTTAATTCGGAACACTGAAGCTTTCTTT. This encodes CASSLIRNTEAFF.